These T cell receptor beta chains were read from a single sample in a study of chemoradiotherapy in HPV16-positive cancers. Clones were sequenced by immunoSEQ multiplex PCR, and TCRdb holds only the in-frame ones, with some missing. The data show roughly 1,300 clones, with about 91% seen just once and over 2% held by the top ten. The sample here was tumor tissue, taken from a patient who underwent chemoradiotherapy. These receptors came from a human donor with HPV-associated anogenital cancer. The CDR3 runs from the conserved cysteine through the conserved F or W. The D gene is left open where the match is weak. Size tells how often a clone was seen (once, few, many) or the class of an expanded clone, and some rows leave it out.

abundance,v_gene,j_gene,d_gene,CDR3aa,CDR3nt
NA,TRBV5-6,TRBJ2-5,NA,CASSLTVQETQYF,TGTGCCAGCAGCTTGACAGTTCAAGAGACCCAGTACTTC
few,TRBV7-8,TRBJ1-2,NA,CASSLGAGGDGYTF,TGTGCCAGCAGCTTAGGGGCCGGGGGAGATGGCTACACCTTC
NA,TRBV9,TRBJ2-7,NA,CASSVAQRGEQYF,TGTGCCAGCAGCGTAGCCCAGCGTGGGGAGCAGTACTTC
NA,TRBV7-2,TRBJ1-1,TRBD1,CASSLGTGVTEAFF,TGTGCCAGCAGCTTAGGGACAGGAGTCACTGAAGCTTTCTTT
NA,TRBV27,TRBJ2-7,NA,CASSLSALAGYEQYF,TGTGCCAGCAGTTTATCAGCGTTGGCGGGCTACGAGCAGTACTTC
NA,TRBV7-2,TRBJ1-1,NA,CASSLRQTLGSTEAFF,TGTGCCAGCAGCTTAAGGCAGACCTTGGGGAGCACTGAAGCTTTCTTT
NA,TRBV7-2,TRBJ2-5,NA,CASSLGPGQETQYF,TGTGCCAGCAGCTTAGGTCCGGGGCAAGAGACCCAGTACTTC
NA,TRBV4-3,TRBJ2-2,NA,CASSLSAGELFF,TGCGCCAGCAGCCTCTCGGCCGGGGAGCTGTTTTTT
NA,TRBV27,TRBJ2-2,TRBD1,CASSPLDRGDGGELFF,TGTGCCAGCAGTCCCCTCGACAGGGGCGATGGCGGGGAGCTGTTTTTT
NA,TRBV19,TRBJ1-2,NA,CASSIERGRDGYTF,TGTGCCAGTAGTATAGAAAGGGGACGAGATGGCTACACCTTC
NA,TRBV5-8,TRBJ1-2,NA,CASSLERYGYTF,TGTGCCAGCAGCTTGGAACGATATGGCTACACCTTC
NA,TRBV5-1,TRBJ1-1,NA,CASSLGGPEAFF,TGCGCCAGCAGCTTGGGGGGCCCTGAAGCTTTCTTT
NA,TRBV27,TRBJ2-6,NA,CASSFSGANVLTF,TGTGCCAGCAGTTTCTCTGGGGCCAACGTCCTGACTTTC
NA,TRBV7-2,TRBJ1-2,NA,CASSLANNYGYTF,TGTGCCAGCAGCTTAGCCAATAACTATGGCTACACCTTC
NA,TRBV19,TRBJ1-6,NA,CASSLLTVDSPLHF,TGTGCCAGTAGTCTACTAACAGTCGATTCACCCCTCCACTTT
NA,TRBV5-4,TRBJ1-1,NA,CASSLRAEAFF,TGTGCCAGCAGCTTGCGTGCTGAAGCTTTCTTT
NA,TRBV6-1,TRBJ2-2,NA,CASSTRGATGELFF,TGTGCCAGCAGTACAAGGGGGGCCACCGGGGAGCTGTTTTTT
NA,TRBV27,TRBJ2-6,NA,CASSLNFGANVLTF,TGTGCCAGCAGTTTAAACTTTGGGGCCAACGTCCTGACTTTC
NA,TRBV19,TRBJ1-1,NA,CASRSGYLDTEAFF,TGTGCCAGTAGGAGCGGTTATTTAGACACTGAAGCTTTCTTT
NA,TRBV6-1,TRBJ2-3,TRBD2,CASSEGGGGATDTQYF,TGTGCCAGCAGTGAAGGAGGCGGGGGGGCCACAGATACGCAGTATTTT
NA,TRBV10-2,TRBJ2-1,TRBD1,CASRQGASSYNEQFF,TGCGCCAGCAGACAGGGGGCGAGCTCCTACAATGAGCAGTTCTTC
NA,TRBV12-2,TRBJ2-1,NA,CATTFEVWGNEQFF,TGTGCAACCACTTTCGAGGTTTGGGGCAATGAGCAGTTCTTC
NA,TRBV7-9,TRBJ1-3,NA,CASSLRDLQSSGNTIYF,TGTGCCAGCAGCTTAAGGGACCTCCAGAGCTCTGGAAACACCATATATTTT
NA,TRBV28,TRBJ2-1,TRBD1,CASSLGGGQNNEQFF,TGTGCCAGCAGTTTAGGTGGGGGACAGAATAATGAGCAGTTCTTC
once,TRBV30,TRBJ2-5,NA,CAWTRQQETQYF,TGTGCCTGGACTAGACAGCAAGAGACCCAGTACTTC
NA,TRBV30,TRBJ2-5,NA,CAWSWGETQYF,TGTGCCTGGAGCTGGGGGGAGACCCAGTACTTC
NA,TRBV4-3,TRBJ2-7,TRBD2,CASSQGTSLSYEQYF,TGCGCCAGCAGCCAAGGGACTAGCCTCTCCTACGAGCAGTACTTC
NA,TRBV19,TRBJ1-2,NA,CASSPRGDYGYTF,TGTGCCAGTAGTCCCCGGGGGGACTATGGCTACACCTTC
NA,TRBV7-2,TRBJ2-7,TRBD2,CASSLAGHLAGGGYEQYF,TGTGCCAGCAGCTTAGCCGGCCATCTAGCGGGAGGCGGGTACGAGCAGTACTTC
NA,TRBV19,TRBJ1-4,TRBD1,CASMFGTGEKLFF,TGTGCCAGTATGTTCGGGACAGGGGAAAAACTGTTTTTT
few,TRBV6-1,TRBJ2-7,NA,CASSDQEGPYEQYF,TGTGCCAGCAGTGATCAGGAGGGCCCCTACGAGCAGTACTTC
few,TRBV1,TRBJ1-2,NA,CTSIVRKTYGYTF,TGCACCAGCATTGTGCGAAAGACCTATGGCTACACCTTC
NA,TRBV6-5,TRBJ2-7,TRBD1,CASSYSAGTGISEQYF,TGTGCCAGCAGTTATTCCGCCGGGACAGGGATCTCCGAGCAGTACTTC
NA,TRBV19,TRBJ2-2,TRBD2,CASRRLATNTGELFF,TGTGCCAGTAGGAGACTAGCGACAAACACCGGGGAGCTGTTTTTT
NA,TRBV27,TRBJ1-2,TRBD1,CASSLTGGGGYTF,TGTGCCAGCAGTTTAACAGGGGGAGGTGGCTACACCTTC
NA,TRBV6-5,TRBJ1-5,NA,CASSFGKGSNQPQHF,TGTGCCAGCAGTTTTGGAAAGGGTAGCAATCAGCCCCAGCATTTT
NA,TRBV19,TRBJ1-2,TRBD1,CASSNRQGPGYTF,TGTGCCAGTAGTAATAGACAGGGGCCCGGCTACACCTTC
NA,TRBV7-2,TRBJ1-5,NA,CASSLARGGSQPQHF,TGTGCCAGCAGCTTAGCTAGGGGAGGGAGTCAGCCCCAGCATTTT
few,TRBV7-2,TRBJ2-1,TRBD2,CASSDRTSGYNEQFF,TGTGCCAGCAGCGACCGGACTAGCGGATACAATGAGCAGTTCTTC
NA,TRBV5-5,TRBJ1-5,NA,CASSLRSNQPQHF,TGTGCCAGCAGCTTGAGGTCCAATCAGCCCCAGCATTTT
NA,TRBV19,TRBJ2-6,NA,CASSSVGSRGANVLTF,TGTGCCAGTAGCTCAGTGGGGTCCCGGGGGGCCAACGTCCTGACTTTC
NA,TRBV6-5,TRBJ1-2,TRBD1,CASSNGQGANYGYTF,TGTGCCAGCAGCAATGGACAGGGGGCGAACTATGGCTACACCTTC
NA,TRBV19,TRBJ2-7,TRBD2,CASSIRPTSPNYEQYF,TGTGCCAGTAGTATCCGGCCGACTAGCCCTAACTACGAGCAGTACTTC
NA,TRBV6-1,TRBJ1-5,TRBD1,CASTTGVHNQPQHF,TGTGCCAGCACCACAGGGGTTCACAATCAGCCCCAGCATTTT
NA,TRBV19,TRBJ2-2,TRBD2,CASSIGLGLASGELFF,TGTGCCAGTAGTATAGGGTTGGGACTAGCGTCCGGGGAGCTGTTTTTT
once,TRBV5-6,TRBJ2-1,TRBD1,CASSPGLTGAFWGNEQFF,TGTGCCAGCAGCCCGGGCCTGACAGGGGCCTTTTGGGGTAATGAGCAGTTCTTC
NA,TRBV9,TRBJ1-5,TRBD1,CASSMTGDKQPQHF,TGTGCCAGCAGCATGACAGGGGATAAGCAGCCCCAGCATTTT
NA,TRBV29-1,TRBJ1-2,NA,CSVVAELSSREGYTF,TGCAGCGTTGTAGCTGAACTGTCGTCGAGAGAAGGCTACACCTTC
NA,TRBV12-5,TRBJ2-2,NA,CASGISGELFF,TGTGCTAGTGGCATTTCCGGGGAGCTGTTTTTT
NA,TRBV4-3,TRBJ2-3,TRBD2,CASSQVLSKGLAGGTDTQYF,TGCGCCAGCAGCCAAGTCCTATCGAAGGGACTAGCGGGGGGCACAGATACGCAGTATTTT
NA,TRBV19,TRBJ2-4,NA,CASTLGPWGTKNIQYF,TGTGCCAGTACACTTGGCCCCTGGGGGACCAAAAACATTCAGTACTTC
NA,TRBV7-9,TRBJ2-2,NA,CASSLGGTSANTGELFF,TGTGCCAGCAGCTTAGGAGGGACCTCCGCGAACACCGGGGAGCTGTTTTTT
NA,TRBV2,TRBJ2-5,TRBD2,CASSLTGLAVQETQYF,TGTGCCAGCAGCCTTACGGGACTAGCGGTCCAAGAGACCCAGTACTTC
NA,TRBV27,TRBJ1-6,NA,CASSRQVASGNSPLHF,TGTGCCAGCAGTAGACAGGTTGCCTCGGGGAATTCACCCCTCCACTTT
NA,TRBV10-3,TRBJ2-7,TRBD2,CATMETSGSYEQYF,TGTGCCACCATGGAAACTAGCGGGAGCTACGAGCAGTACTTC
NA,TRBV6-1,TRBJ1-1,NA,CASKMNTEAFF,TGTGCCAGCAAGATGAACACTGAAGCTTTCTTT
NA,TRBV7-9,TRBJ2-5,TRBD1,CASSLGTGGQETQYF,TGTGCCAGCAGCTTGGGGACAGGGGGTCAAGAGACCCAGTACTTC
NA,TRBV4-1,TRBJ2-3,TRBD2,CASSQLGLAGIGTDTQYF,TGCGCCAGCAGCCAGCTGGGACTAGCGGGGATTGGCACAGATACGCAGTATTTT